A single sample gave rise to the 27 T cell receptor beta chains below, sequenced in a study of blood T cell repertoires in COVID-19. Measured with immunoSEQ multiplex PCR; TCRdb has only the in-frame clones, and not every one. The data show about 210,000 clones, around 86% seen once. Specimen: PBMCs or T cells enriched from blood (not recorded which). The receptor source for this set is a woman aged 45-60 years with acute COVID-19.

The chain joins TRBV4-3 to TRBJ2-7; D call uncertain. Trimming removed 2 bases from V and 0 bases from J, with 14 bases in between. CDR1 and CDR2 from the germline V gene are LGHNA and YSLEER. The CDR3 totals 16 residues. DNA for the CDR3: TGCGCCAGCAGCCAAAAAGTTGGCAGTGCCTCCTACGAGCAGTACTTC. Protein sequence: CASSQKVGSASYEQYF.

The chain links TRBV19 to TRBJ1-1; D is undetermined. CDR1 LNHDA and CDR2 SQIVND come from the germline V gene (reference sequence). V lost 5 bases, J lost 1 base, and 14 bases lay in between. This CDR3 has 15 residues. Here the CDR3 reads CASSSRGMGNTEAFF. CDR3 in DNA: TGTGCCAGTAGTTCTCGCGGGATGGGGAACACTGAAGCTTTCTTT.

The CDR3 reads CASSLDQGGSTDTQYF. The DNA of the CDR3 is TGTGCCAGCAGCTTAGACCAGGGGGGCAGCACAGATACGCAGTATTTT. The gene calls are TRBV7-8 and TRBJ2-3; D is possibly TRBD1 (7 bases). The CDR3 loop spans 16 amino acids. Germline values: CDR1 SGHVS, CDR2 FQNEAQ. V was shortened by 1 base and J by 0 bases, with 11 bases between the two germline ends.

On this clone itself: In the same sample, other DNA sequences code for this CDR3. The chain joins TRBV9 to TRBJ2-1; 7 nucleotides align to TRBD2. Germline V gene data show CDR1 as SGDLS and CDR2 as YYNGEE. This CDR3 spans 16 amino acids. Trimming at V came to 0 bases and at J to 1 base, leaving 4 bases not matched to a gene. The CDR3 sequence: CASSVGGGSSYNEQFF. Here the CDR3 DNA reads TGTGCCAGCAGCGTAGGTGGCGGGAGTTCCTACAATGAGCAGTTCTTC. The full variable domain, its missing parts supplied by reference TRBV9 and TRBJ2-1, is DSGVTQTPKHLITATGQRVTLRCSPRSGDLSVYWYQQSLDQGLQFLIQYYNGEERAKGNILERFSAQQFPDLHSELNLSSLELGDSALYFCASSVGGGSSYNEQFFGPGTRLTVL.

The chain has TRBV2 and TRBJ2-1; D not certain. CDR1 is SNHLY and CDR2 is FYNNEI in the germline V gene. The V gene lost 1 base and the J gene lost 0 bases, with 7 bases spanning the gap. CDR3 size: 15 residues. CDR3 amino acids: CASSEERSSYNEQFF. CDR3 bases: TGTGCCAGCAGTGAAGAAAGGAGCTCCTACAATGAGCAGTTCTTC.

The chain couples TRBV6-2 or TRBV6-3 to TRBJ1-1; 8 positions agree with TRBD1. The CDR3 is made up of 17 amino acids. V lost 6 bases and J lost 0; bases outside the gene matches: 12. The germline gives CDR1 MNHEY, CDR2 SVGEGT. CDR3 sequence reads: CASRPHRGILVNTEAFF. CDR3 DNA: TGTGCCAGCAGACCTCACAGGGGGATTTTAGTGAACACTGAAGCTTTCTTT.

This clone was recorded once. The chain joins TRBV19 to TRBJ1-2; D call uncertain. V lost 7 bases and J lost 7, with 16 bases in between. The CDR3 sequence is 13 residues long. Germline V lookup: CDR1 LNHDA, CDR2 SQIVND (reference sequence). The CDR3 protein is CASNWQPFVGYTF. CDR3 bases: TGTGCCAGTAATTGGCAACCTTTTGTTGGCTACACCTTC. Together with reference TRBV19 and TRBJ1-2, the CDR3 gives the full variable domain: DGGITQSPKYLFRKEGQNVTLSCEQNLNHDAMYWYRQDPGQGLRLIYYSQIVNDFQKGDIAEGYSVSREKKESFPLTVTSAQKNPTAFYLCASNWQPFVGYTFGSGTRLTVV.

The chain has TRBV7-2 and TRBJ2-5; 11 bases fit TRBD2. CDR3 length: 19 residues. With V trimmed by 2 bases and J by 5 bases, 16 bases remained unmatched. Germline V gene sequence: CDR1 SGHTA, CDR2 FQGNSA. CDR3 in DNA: TGTGCCAGCAGCTTAATTTGGGAACTAGCGGGGGAACCCGACGAGACCCAGTACTTC. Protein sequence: CASSLIWELAGEPDETQYF.

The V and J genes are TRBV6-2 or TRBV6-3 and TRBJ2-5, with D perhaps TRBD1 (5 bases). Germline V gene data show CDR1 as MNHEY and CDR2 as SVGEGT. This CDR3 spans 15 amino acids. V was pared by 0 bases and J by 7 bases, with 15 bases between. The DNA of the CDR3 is TGTGCCAGCAGTTACTCCCTCGACAGCACCCGGACCCAGTACTTC. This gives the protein CASSYSLDSTRTQYF.

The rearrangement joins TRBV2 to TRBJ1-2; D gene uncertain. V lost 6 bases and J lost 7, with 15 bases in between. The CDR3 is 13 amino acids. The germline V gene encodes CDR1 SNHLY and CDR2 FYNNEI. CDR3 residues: CASREAELPGYTF. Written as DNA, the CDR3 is TGTGCCAGCAGGGAGGCAGAGCTGCCTGGCTACACCTTC.

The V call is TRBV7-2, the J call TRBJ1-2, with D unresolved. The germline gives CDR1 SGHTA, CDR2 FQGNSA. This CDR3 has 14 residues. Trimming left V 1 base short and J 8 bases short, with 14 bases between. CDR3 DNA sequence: TGTGCCAGCAGCTTAGATTCTCTTCAGCGGGGCTACACCTTC. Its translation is CASSLDSLQRGYTF.

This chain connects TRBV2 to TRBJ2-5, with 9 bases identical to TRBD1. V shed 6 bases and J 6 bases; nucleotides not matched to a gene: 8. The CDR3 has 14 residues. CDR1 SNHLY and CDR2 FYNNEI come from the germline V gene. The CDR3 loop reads CASRGTGQSKTQYF. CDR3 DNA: TGTGCCAGCAGGGGGACAGGGCAATCGAAGACCCAGTACTTC.

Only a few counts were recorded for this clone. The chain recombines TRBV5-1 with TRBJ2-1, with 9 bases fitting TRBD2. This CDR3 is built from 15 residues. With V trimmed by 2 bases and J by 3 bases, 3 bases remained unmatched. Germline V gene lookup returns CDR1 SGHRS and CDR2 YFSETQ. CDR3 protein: CASSFALAGYNEQFF. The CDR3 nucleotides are TGCGCCAGCAGCTTCGCACTAGCGGGCTACAATGAGCAGTTCTTC.

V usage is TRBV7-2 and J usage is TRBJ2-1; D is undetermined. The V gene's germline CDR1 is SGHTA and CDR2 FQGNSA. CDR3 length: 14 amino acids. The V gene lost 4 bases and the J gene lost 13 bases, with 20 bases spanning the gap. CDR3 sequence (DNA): TGTGCCAGCAGCTCGTATTTGCGTGAGACTTCCCAGTTCTTC. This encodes CASSSYLRETSQFF.

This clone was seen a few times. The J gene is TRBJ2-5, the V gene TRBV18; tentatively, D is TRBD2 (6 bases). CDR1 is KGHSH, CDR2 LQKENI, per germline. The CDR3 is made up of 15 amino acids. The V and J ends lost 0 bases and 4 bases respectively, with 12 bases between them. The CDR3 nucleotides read TGTGCCAGCTCACCACCGACTAGTCAACGAGAGACCCAGTACTTC. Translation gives CASSPPTSQRETQYF.

The DNA for the CDR3 is TGTGCCAGCAGTCGGGACAGGGCATACGAGCAGTACTTC. Translation gives CASSRDRAYEQYF. The chain joins TRBV28 to TRBJ2-7; the match to TRBD1 covers 9 bases. The V gene end was trimmed by 5 bases and the J gene end by 4 bases; junction bases not matched to a gene: 3. The CDR3 is made up of 13 amino acids. Germline V gene data show CDR1 as MDHEN and CDR2 as SYDVKM.

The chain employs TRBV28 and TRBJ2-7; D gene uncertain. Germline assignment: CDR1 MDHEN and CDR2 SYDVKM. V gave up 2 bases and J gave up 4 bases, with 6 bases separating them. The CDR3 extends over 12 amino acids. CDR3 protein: CASSLPRYEQYF. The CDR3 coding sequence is TGTGCCAGCAGTTTACCCAGGTACGAGCAGTACTTC.

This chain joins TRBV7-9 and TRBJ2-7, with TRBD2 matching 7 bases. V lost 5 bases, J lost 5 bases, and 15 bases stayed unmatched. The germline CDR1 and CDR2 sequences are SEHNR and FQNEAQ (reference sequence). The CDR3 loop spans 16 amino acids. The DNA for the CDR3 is TGTGCCAGCAGCCCCCGTGTGGGGAACCGGGGGGACGAGCAGTACTTC. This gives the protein CASSPRVGNRGDEQYF.

Here the CDR3 reads CASSAGTSATNEKLFF. The CDR3 nucleotides are TGTGCCAGCAGCGCCGGGACATCGGCAACTAATGAAAAACTGTTTTTT. The gene calls are TRBV9 and TRBJ1-4; possibly TRBD1 for D (6 bases). Germline V gives CDR1 SGDLS, CDR2 YYNGEE. Trimming took off 3 bases at V and 0 bases at J, with 12 bases between the two ends. This CDR3 contains 16 residues.

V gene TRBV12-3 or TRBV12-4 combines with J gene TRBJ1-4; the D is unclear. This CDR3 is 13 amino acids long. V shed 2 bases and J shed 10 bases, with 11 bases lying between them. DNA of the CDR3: TGTGCCAGCAGTTTACAGGACTCGGCAAAACTGTTTTTT. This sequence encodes CASSLQDSAKLFF.

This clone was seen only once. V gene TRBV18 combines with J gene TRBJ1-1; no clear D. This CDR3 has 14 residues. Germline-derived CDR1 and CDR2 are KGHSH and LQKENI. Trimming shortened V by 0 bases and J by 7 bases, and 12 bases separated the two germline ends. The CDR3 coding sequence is TGTGCCAGCTCACCACCGGGGAGGCCCGATGAAGCTTTCTTT. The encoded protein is CASSPPGRPDEAFF.

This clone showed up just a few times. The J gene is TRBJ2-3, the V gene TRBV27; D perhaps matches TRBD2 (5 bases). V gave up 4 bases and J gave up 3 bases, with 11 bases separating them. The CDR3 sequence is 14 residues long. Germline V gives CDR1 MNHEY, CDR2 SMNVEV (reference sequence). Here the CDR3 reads CASSSALATDTQYF. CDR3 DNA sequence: TGTGCCAGCAGTTCGGCTCTAGCTACAGATACGCAGTATTTT.

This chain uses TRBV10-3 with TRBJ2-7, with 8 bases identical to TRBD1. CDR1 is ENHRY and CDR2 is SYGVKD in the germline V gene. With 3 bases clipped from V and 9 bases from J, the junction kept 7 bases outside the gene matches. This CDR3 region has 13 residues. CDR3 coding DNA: TGTGCCATCAGTGAACAGGGGGAACTTGTGCAGTACTTC. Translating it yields CAISEQGELVQYF.

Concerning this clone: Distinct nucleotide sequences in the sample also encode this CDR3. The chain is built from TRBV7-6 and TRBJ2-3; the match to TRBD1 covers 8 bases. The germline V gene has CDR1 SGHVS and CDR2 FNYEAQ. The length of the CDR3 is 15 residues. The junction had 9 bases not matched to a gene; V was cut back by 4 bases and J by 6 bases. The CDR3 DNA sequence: TGTGCCAGCAGCTGGGGGACAGGTTATGGGGATACGCAGTATTTT. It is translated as CASSWGTGYGDTQYF.

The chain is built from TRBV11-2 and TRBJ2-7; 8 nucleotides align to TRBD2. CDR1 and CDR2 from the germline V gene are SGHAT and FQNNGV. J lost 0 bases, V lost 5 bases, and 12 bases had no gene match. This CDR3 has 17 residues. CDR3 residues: CASSAQAGGLSSYEQYF. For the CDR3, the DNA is TGTGCCAGCAGCGCCCAGGCGGGAGGATTAAGCTCCTACGAGCAGTACTTC.

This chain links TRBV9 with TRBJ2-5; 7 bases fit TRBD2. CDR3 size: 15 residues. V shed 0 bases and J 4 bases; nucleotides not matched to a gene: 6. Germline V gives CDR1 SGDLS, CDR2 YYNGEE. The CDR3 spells CASSVDVSGGETQYF. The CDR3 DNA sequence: TGTGCCAGCAGCGTAGATGTCTCGGGGGGAGAGACCCAGTACTTC.

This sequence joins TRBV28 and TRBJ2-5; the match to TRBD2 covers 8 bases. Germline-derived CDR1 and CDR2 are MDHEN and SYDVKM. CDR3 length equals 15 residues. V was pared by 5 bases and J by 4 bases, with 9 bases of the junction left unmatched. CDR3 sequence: CASSRSGVSRETQYF. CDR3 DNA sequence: TGTGCCAGCAGTCGTAGCGGGGTCTCCCGAGAGACCCAGTACTTC. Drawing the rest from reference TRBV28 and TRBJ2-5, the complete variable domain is DVKVTQSSRYLVKRTGEKVFLECVQDMDHENMFWYRQDPGLGLRLIYFSYDVKMKEKGDIPEGYSVSREKKERFSLILESASTNQTSMYLCASSRSGVSRETQYFGPGTRLLVL.